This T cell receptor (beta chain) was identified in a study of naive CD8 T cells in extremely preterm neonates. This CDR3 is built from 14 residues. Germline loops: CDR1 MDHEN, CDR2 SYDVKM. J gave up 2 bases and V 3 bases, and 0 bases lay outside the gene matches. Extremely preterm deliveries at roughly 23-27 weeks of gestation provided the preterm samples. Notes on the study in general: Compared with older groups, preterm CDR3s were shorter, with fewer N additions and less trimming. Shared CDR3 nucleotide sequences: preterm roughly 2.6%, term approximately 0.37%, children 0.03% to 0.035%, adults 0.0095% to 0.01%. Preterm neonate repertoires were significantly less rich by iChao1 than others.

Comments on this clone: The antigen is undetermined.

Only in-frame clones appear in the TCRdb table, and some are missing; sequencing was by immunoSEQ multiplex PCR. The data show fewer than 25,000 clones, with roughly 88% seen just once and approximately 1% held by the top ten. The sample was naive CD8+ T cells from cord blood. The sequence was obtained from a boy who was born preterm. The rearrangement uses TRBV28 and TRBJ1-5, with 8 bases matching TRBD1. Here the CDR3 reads CASSLGQGNQPQHF. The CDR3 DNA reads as TGTGCCAGCAGTTTGGGACAGGGCAATCAGCCCCAGCATTTT.